Listed here are 11 T cell receptor beta chains from one sample, sequenced in a study of T cells in localized non-small cell lung cancer. Assay: immunoSEQ multiplex PCR; the TCRdb copy retains only in-frame clones and omits some. Of 45,000 to 65,000 clones in the sample, approximately 90% were seen once. This specimen was peripheral blood, taken before any cancer treatment. The receptors originated from a man between 35 and 75 years old with stage I squamous cell lung carcinoma.

The rearrangement joins TRBV21-1 to TRBJ2-1; the table's D call of TRBD1 was not tested on the DNA. TRBV21-1 corresponds to a pseudogene. The CDR3 has 15 amino acids. CDR3 sequence reads: CASIIQSQGDNEQFF. CDR3 bases: TGTGCCAGCATTATACAGTCACAGGGGGACAATGAGCAGTTCTTC.

The chain uses TRBV11-2 and TRBJ2-1; unclear D gene. The CDR3 is made up of 12 amino acids. V was pared by 4 bases and J by 10 bases, with 11 bases between. Germline CDR1 reads SGHAT; CDR2 reads FQNNGV. The CDR3 here is CASSSSVNEQFF. CDR3 DNA: TGTGCCAGCAGCTCGTCTGTAAACGAGCAGTTCTTC.

This clone occurred a few times. The rearrangement joins TRBV27 to TRBJ1-4; 7 nucleotides match TRBD1. The CDR3 has 13 amino acids. The junction had 5 bases not matched to a gene; V was cut back by 4 bases and J by 9 bases. CDR1 is MNHEY and CDR2 is SMNVEV in the germline V gene (reference sequence). In DNA, the CDR3 is TGTGCCAGCAGTTCACAACAGGGGAAAAAACTGTTTTTT. Translated: CASSSQQGKKLFF.

The rearrangement uses TRBV5-1 and TRBJ1-6; tentative D call: TRBD1 (6 bases). The V gene lost 2 bases and the J gene lost 5 bases, with 11 bases spanning the gap. The CDR3 sequence is 15 residues long. Germline V gives CDR1 SGHRS, CDR2 YFSETQ. CDR3 nucleotides: TGCGCCAGCAGCTTAGAAGGACAGAATAATTCACCCCTCCACTTT. Translating it yields CASSLEGQNNSPLHF.

In this sample, this clone turned up a few times. V is TRBV7-2 and J is TRBJ1-2, with D possibly being TRBD1 (5 bases). The CDR3 contains 13 residues. V was trimmed by 1 base and J by 3 bases, leaving 6 bases between them. Germline CDR1 reads SGHTA; CDR2 reads FQGNSA. This CDR3 reads CASSLEGYYGYTF. The CDR3 nucleotides are TGTGCCAGCAGCTTAGAGGGGTACTATGGCTACACCTTC.

V and J are TRBV7-8 and TRBJ1-1; TRBD1 aligns across 7 bases. The trim removed 5 bases at V and 0 bases at J, leaving 9 bases unmatched. This CDR3 region has 16 residues. CDR1 is SGHVS, CDR2 FQNEAQ, per germline. CDR3 protein: CASSIRGGQLNTEAFF. DNA for the CDR3: TGTGCCAGCAGCATTAGGGGGGGACAGTTGAACACTGAAGCTTTCTTT.

This clone was detected only once. J is TRBJ1-2 and V is TRBV6-1, with D maybe TRBD1 (6 bases). The CDR3 extends over 13 amino acids. Germline V gene data show CDR1 as MNHNS and CDR2 as SASEGT. V lost 5 bases and J lost 8, with 15 bases in between. The CDR3 region is CASSPSQGLGYTF. In DNA form, the CDR3 reads TGTGCCAGCAGTCCTTCCCAGGGGTTGGGCTACACCTTC.

The chain is built from TRBV27 and TRBJ2-7; perhaps TRBD2 as D (6 bases). Germline assignment: CDR1 MNHEY and CDR2 SMNVEV (reference sequence). Trimming left V 4 bases short and J 2 bases short, with 12 bases between. This CDR3 spans 14 amino acids. This CDR3 is CASSWGGAPYEQYF. The CDR3 DNA sequence: TGTGCCAGCAGTTGGGGCGGGGCACCCTACGAGCAGTACTTC.

This clone was recorded a few times. V gene TRBV6-5 combines with J gene TRBJ2-3, with 7 bases fitting TRBD1. The CDR3 is 14 residues long. The germline CDR1 and CDR2 sequences are MNHEY and SVGAGI. The V and J ends lost 7 bases and 6 bases, in that order; junction bases with no gene match: 10. The CDR3: CASKSEGATDTQYF. CDR3 sequence (DNA): TGTGCCAGCAAATCTGAGGGGGCGACGGATACGCAGTATTTT.

The chain couples TRBV6-5 to TRBJ1-5, with D hard to call. The germline V and J ends were trimmed by 0 bases and 7 bases, with 7 bases remaining between them. The germline CDR1 and CDR2 sequences are MNHEY and SVGAGI. The CDR3 consists of 13 residues. The CDR3 sequence: CASSYSLWQPQHF. CDR3 bases: TGTGCCAGCAGTTACTCCCTTTGGCAGCCCCAGCATTTT.

V is TRBV28 and J is TRBJ2-2; weak D call: TRBD2 (5 bases). The ends were cut back, 6 bases at V and 5 bases at J, with 13 bases in the middle. Germline loops: CDR1 MDHEN, CDR2 SYDVKM. The CDR3 contains 14 residues. The CDR3 DNA sequence: TGTGCCAGCAGGGGCCGGGGTACAACCGGGGAGCTGTTTTTT. Protein sequence: CASRGRGTTGELFF. Filled out from reference TRBV28 and TRBJ2-2, the complete variable domain reads DVKVTQSSRYLVKRTGEKVFLECVQDMDHENMFWYRQDPGLGLRLIYFSYDVKMKEKGDIPEGYSVSREKKERFSLILESASTNQTSMYLCASRGRGTTGELFFGEGSRLTVL.